These T cell receptor beta chains were read from a single sample in a study of human T cells and chemical hapten exposure. Each CDR3 protein is one row after TCRdb ran MiXCR on the RACE reads. The sample consists of more than 100,000 distinct CDR3 sequences, roughly 15% of them appearing once. The material sequenced was whole blood, taken in connection with sensitization to the hapten diphenylcyclopropenone (DPC). All receptors come from a man aged 18 to 29 with alopecia areata. Some clones in this sample may be carry-over from other donors' samples. The conserved cysteine and the conserved F or W are not part of the CDR3 here. Fields, in order: V gene, CDR3 protein.

TRBV6-2/TRBV6-3 | ASSWMDRLTMNTEAF
TRBV7-8 | ASSYRDRGGGYT
TRBV11-2 | ASSLGALNTGELF
TRBV3-1 | ASSPTAYSGNTIY
TRBV5-5 | ASSLDRVYGYT
TRBV5-1 | ASSSVSSYNEQF
TRBV11-2 | ASSFGLVPPGANVLT
TRBV29-1 | SVEDQGSYEQY
TRBV5-1 | ASSLDLSGANVLT
TRBV3-1 | ASSLLSMTDYNSPLH
TRBV7-9 | ASSSRTGTSYNEQF
TRBV7-2 | ASSPPREGYGYT
TRBV19 | ASMTSGATDTQY
TRBV5-1 | ASSIRADTEAF
TRBV13 | ASSPPNRLNGYT
TRBV4-3 | ASSHGRGPGANVLT
TRBV28 | ASSLEGTVVNYGYT
TRBV4-1 | ASSQHGQGRQETQY
TRBV6-6 | ASKEGGRWF
TRBV25-1 | ASSEVSGQGIETQY
TRBV5-4 | ASSLVGVAGELF
TRBV7-2 | ASSLLAQQETQY
TRBV7-9 | ASSTYDAQGLSEAF
TRBV7-2 | ASNFRGQGSNSPLH